Presented here are 15 T cell receptor beta chains from one specimen sequenced in a study of Ad26.COV2.S vaccination and SARS-CoV-2 variants. Repertoires were generated with immunoSEQ multiplex PCR, while TCRdb's copy carries only in-frame clones and drops some. The table records under 600,000 clones, roughly nine tenths of them present only once. The sample's treatment: over 15 received Ad26.COV2.S at low or high dose, single or two shots; 5 received placebo; per-sample allocation not given. After the first vaccine or placebo injection, samples were drawn on day 63. The source was peripheral blood, collected in a trial of Ad26.COV2.S vaccine versus placebo. The receptors stem from a person between 18 and 59 years old who received the Ad26.COV2.S COVID-19 vaccine or a placebo.

In this sample, this clone turned up once. DNA for the CDR3: TGTGCCAGCAGCCTTTGGACAGGGCATATTGAAAAACTGTTTTTT. This encodes CASSLWTGHIEKLFF. The chain uses TRBV5-4 and TRBJ1-4; 8 nucleotides match TRBD1. The CDR3 is 15 residues long. The germline gives CDR1 SGHNT, CDR2 YYREEE (reference sequence). The junction had 9 bases not matched to a gene; V was cut back by 4 bases and J by 7 bases.

V is TRBV18 and J is TRBJ2-1, with 10 bases fitting TRBD2. Unmatched junction bases numbered 5, after V lost 2 bases and J lost 7 bases. The CDR3 consists of 15 residues. The germline CDR1 and CDR2 sequences are KGHSH and LQKENI. The CDR3 is CASSPTSGILNEQFF. The CDR3 region has the DNA TGTGCCAGCTCACCAACTAGCGGGATATTAAATGAGCAGTTCTTC.

V usage is TRBV28 and J usage is TRBJ2-3, with 9 positions matching TRBD2. V dropped 1 base and J dropped 2; count of bases not matched to a gene: 4. Germline V lookup: CDR1 MDHEN, CDR2 SYDVKM. The CDR3 length is 16 residues. The DNA for the CDR3 is TGTGCCAGCAGTTTATTGTCTAGCGGGATCACAGATACGCAGTATTTT. Encoded protein: CASSLLSSGITDTQYF.

J is TRBJ1-1 and V is TRBV7-2; D is undetermined. Trimming took off 1 base at V and 7 bases at J, with 13 bases between the two ends. The germline gives CDR1 SGHTA, CDR2 FQGNSA. There are 14 residues in the CDR3. CDR3 in amino acids: CASSLVDPGSEAFF. As DNA, the CDR3 is TGTGCCAGCAGCTTAGTCGATCCCGGCAGTGAAGCTTTCTTT.

This chain uses TRBV27 with TRBJ2-1; D gene ambiguous. The length of the CDR3 is 17 residues. V lost 4 bases to trimming and J lost 7 bases, with 23 bases between them. The germline CDR1 and CDR2 sequences are MNHEY and SMNVEV (reference sequence). The CDR3 nucleotides read TGTGCCAGCAGTTCCCTTATTTTAAGGGCTGATAGAAATGAGCAGTTCTTC. It yields the protein CASSSLILRADRNEQFF.

This clone was seen only a few times. The rearrangement links TRBV4-2 to TRBJ1-6; D is unresolved. The CDR3 has 13 residues. Germline values: CDR1 LGHNA, CDR2 YNFKEQ. Deletions cut 0 bases from V and 11 bases from J, with 8 bases between. The CDR3 sequence is CASSQEGGPPLHF. In DNA, the CDR3 is TGTGCCAGCAGCCAAGAGGGAGGTCCACCCCTCCACTTT.

The chain is built from TRBV4-1 and TRBJ2-7, with D unresolved. This CDR3 has 14 residues. V lost 4 bases and J 3 bases, leaving 13 bases between the germline ends. Germline V lookup: CDR1 MGHRA, CDR2 YSYEKL. CDR3 amino acids: CASSPISSSYEQYF. The CDR3 DNA reads as TGCGCCAGCAGCCCCATTAGTTCGAGCTACGAGCAGTACTTC.

V usage is TRBV5-1 and J usage is TRBJ2-6, with TRBD1 identical over 8 bases. V lost 1 base and J lost 0; bases outside the gene matches: 6. There are 18 residues in the CDR3. Per germline, CDR1 SGHRS and CDR2 YFSETQ. CDR3 nucleotides: TGCGCCAGCAGCTTGACGGGACAGGCGAGCTCTGGGGCCAACGTCCTGACTTTC. This codes for CASSLTGQASSGANVLTF.

The V gene is TRBV11-2, the J gene TRBJ2-7, with D maybe TRBD1 (5 bases). There are 14 residues in the CDR3. The germline V gene has CDR1 SGHAT and CDR2 FQNNGV. V was clipped by 1 base and J by 4 bases, with 11 bases between them. CDR3 amino acids: CASSLGAGPYEQYF. The DNA for the CDR3 is TGTGCCAGCAGCTTAGGGGCAGGGCCTTACGAGCAGTACTTC. Using reference TRBV11-2 and TRBJ2-7 for the parts outside the CDR3, the full variable domain is EAGVAQSPRYKIIEKRQSVAFWCNPISGHATLYWYQQILGQGPKLLIQFQNNGVVDDSQLPKDRFSAERLKGVDSTLKIQPAKLEDSAVYLCASSLGAGPYEQYFGPGTRLTVT.

This chain uses TRBV7-8 with TRBJ1-5; weak D call: TRBD1 (5 bases). CDR1 is SGHVS and CDR2 is FQNEAQ in the germline V gene. Trimming left V 2 bases short and J 7 bases short, with 21 bases between. CDR3 length: 17 residues. DNA for the CDR3: TGTGCCAGCAGCTTATACTTTACGGGGGGAAATGGACAGCCCCAGCATTTT. Translation: CASSLYFTGGNGQPQHF.

The chain recombines TRBV13 with TRBJ2-7; 12 nucleotides match TRBD2. The germline V gene has CDR1 PRHDT and CDR2 FYEKMQ (reference sequence). The CDR3 covers 16 residues. J was trimmed by 5 bases and V by 4 bases; bases with no gene match: 9. CDR3 region: CASSSPLAGGPHEQYF. The CDR3 coding sequence is TGTGCCAGCAGCTCGCCCCTAGCGGGGGGGCCCCACGAGCAGTACTTC.

The V gene is TRBV28, the J gene TRBJ2-4; 7 bases align to TRBD1. In germline, CDR1 is MDHEN, CDR2 SYDVKM. V lost 5 bases and J lost 6; bases outside the gene matches: 10. CDR3 length: 15 amino acids. The CDR3 spells CASSPAWTGLNIQYF. In DNA form, the CDR3 reads TGTGCCAGCAGTCCCGCTTGGACAGGATTAAACATTCAGTACTTC.

The genes are TRBV19 and TRBJ2-4; 7 nucleotides agree with TRBD1. The V and J ends lost 6 bases and 5 bases, in that order; junction bases with no gene match: 7. Germline V gives CDR1 LNHDA, CDR2 SQIVND (reference sequence). The CDR3 loop spans 14 amino acids. Written as DNA, the CDR3 is TGTGCCAGTAGCGGTCGACAGGGCCAAAACATTCAGTACTTC. Its translation: CASSGRQGQNIQYF.

The chain combines TRBV2 with TRBJ1-5; D might be TRBD1 (5 bases). Per the germline V gene, CDR1 is SNHLY and CDR2 is FYNNEI. CDR3 length: 17 amino acids. The V and J ends lost 2 bases and 4 bases respectively, with 18 bases between them. This chain's CDR3 is CASSESGGPGGNQPQHF. CDR3 nucleotides: TGTGCCAGCAGTGAATCCGGTGGCCCTGGGGGGAATCAGCCCCAGCATTTT.

V is TRBV5-4 and J is TRBJ2-5, with 10 bases matching TRBD2. J gave up 4 bases and V 0 bases, and 6 bases lay outside the gene matches. Germline V CDR1 and CDR2: SGHNT, YYREEE (reference sequence). This CDR3 spans 16 amino acids. The chain's CDR3 is CASSLAKRGGPETQYF. In DNA, the CDR3 is TGTGCCAGCAGCTTGGCTAAGCGGGGGGGCCCAGAGACCCAGTACTTC.